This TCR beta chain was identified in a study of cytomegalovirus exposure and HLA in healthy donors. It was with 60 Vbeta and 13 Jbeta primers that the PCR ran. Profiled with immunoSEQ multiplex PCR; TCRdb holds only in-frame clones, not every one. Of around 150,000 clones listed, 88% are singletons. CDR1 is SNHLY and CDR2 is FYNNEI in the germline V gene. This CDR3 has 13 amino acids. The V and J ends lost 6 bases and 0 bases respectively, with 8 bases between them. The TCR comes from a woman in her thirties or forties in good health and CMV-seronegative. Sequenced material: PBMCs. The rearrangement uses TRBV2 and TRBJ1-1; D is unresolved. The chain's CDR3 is CASRGDLNTEAFF. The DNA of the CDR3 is TGTGCCAGCAGGGGAGACTTGAACACTGAAGCTTTCTTT.